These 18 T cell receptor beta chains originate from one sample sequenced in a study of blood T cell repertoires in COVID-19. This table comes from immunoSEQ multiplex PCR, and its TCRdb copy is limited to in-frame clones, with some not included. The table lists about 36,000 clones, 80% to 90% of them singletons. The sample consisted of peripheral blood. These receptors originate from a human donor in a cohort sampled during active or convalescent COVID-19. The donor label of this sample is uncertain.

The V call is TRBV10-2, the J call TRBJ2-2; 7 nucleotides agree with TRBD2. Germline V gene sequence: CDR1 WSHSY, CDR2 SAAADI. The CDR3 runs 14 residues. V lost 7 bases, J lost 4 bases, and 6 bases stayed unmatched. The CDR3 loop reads CASTHGRSTGELFF. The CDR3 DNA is TGCGCCAGCACCCACGGGAGGAGCACCGGGGAGCTGTTTTTT.

CDR3 DNA sequence: TGCAGCGTTGGGGACAGTTATAATCAGCCCCAGCATTTT. Amino acid sequence: CSVGDSYNQPQHF. V gene TRBV29-1 combines with J gene TRBJ1-5; 7 positions agree with TRBD1. Germline V gene lookup returns CDR1 SQVTM and CDR2 ANQGSEA. The CDR3 spans 13 residues. The junction had 4 bases not matched to a gene; V was cut back by 4 bases and J by 4 bases. Complete variable domain (other parts from reference TRBV29-1 and TRBJ1-5): SAVISQKPSRDICQRGTSLTIQCQVDSQVTMMFWYRQQPGQSLTLIATANQGSEATYESGFVIDKFPISRPNLTFSTLTVSNMSPEDSSIYLCSVGDSYNQPQHFGDGTRLSIL.

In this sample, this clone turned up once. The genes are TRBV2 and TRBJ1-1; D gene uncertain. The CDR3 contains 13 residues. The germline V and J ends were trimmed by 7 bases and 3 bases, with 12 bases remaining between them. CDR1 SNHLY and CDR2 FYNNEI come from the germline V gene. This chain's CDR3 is CASTFDSDTEAFF. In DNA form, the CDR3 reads TGTGCCAGCACTTTCGACTCGGACACTGAAGCTTTCTTT.

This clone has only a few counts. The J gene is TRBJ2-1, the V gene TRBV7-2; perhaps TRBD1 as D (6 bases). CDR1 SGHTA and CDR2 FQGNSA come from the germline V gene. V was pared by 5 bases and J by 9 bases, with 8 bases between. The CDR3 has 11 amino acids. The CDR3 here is CASSRGGEQFF. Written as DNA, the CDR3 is TGTGCCAGCAGCCGAGGGGGTGAGCAGTTCTTC.

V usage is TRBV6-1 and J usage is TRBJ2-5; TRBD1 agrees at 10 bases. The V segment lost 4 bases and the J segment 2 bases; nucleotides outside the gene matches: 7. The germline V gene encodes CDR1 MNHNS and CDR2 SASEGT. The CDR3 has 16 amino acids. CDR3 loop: CASSAMDRGGQETQYF. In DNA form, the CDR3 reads TGTGCCAGCAGTGCCATGGACAGGGGGGGACAAGAGACCCAGTACTTC.

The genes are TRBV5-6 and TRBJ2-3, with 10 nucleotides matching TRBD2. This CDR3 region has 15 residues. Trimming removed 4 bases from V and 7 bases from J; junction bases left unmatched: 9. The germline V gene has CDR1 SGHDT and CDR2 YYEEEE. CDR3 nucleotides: TGTGCCAGCAGCCGTTGGACTAGCGGCTCCAATACGCAGTATTTT. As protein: CASSRWTSGSNTQYF. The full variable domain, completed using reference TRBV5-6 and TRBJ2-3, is DAGVTQSPTHLIKTRGQQVTLRCSPKSGHDTVSWYQQALGQGPQFIFQYYEEEERQRGNFPDRFSGHQFPNYSSELNVNALLLGDSALYLCASSRWTSGSNTQYFGPGTRLTVL.

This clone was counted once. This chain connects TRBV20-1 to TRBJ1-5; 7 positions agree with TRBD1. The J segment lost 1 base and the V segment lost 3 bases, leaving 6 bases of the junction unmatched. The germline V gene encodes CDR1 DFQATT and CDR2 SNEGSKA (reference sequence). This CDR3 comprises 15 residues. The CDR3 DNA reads TGCAGTGCTAGTGAGGGGGCAAGAAGCAATCAGCCCCAGCATTTT. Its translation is CSASEGARSNQPQHF.

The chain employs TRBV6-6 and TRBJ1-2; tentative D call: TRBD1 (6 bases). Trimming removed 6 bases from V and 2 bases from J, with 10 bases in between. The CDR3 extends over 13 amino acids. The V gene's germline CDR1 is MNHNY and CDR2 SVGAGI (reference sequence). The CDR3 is CASSPTGNYGYTF. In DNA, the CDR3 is TGTGCCAGCAGCCCCACAGGGAACTATGGCTACACCTTC.

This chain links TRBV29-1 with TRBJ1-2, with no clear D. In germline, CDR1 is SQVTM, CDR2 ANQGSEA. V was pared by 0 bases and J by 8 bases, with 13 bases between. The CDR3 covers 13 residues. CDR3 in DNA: TGCAGCGTTGAAGATCTGGCGGGATCCGGCTACACCTTC. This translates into CSVEDLAGSGYTF.

CDR3 region: CASSLTDSYNEQFF. DNA of the CDR3: TGTGCCAGCAGCCTGACTGACAGCTACAATGAGCAGTTCTTC. This sequence joins TRBV7-9 and TRBJ2-1; D possibly corresponds to TRBD1 (5 bases). Germline V CDR1 and CDR2: SEHNR, FQNEAQ (reference sequence). The CDR3 totals 14 residues. With 5 bases removed from V and 3 bases from J, the gap between germline ends came to 11 bases.

The CDR3 spells CASSEIAVSSTDTQYF. The CDR3 bases are TGTGCCAGCAGTGAAATAGCGGTCTCTAGCACAGATACGCAGTATTTT. The V and J genes are TRBV6-1 and TRBJ2-3; tentatively, D is TRBD2 (6 bases). The germline CDR1 and CDR2 sequences are MNHNS and SASEGT. Trimming pared 2 bases from V and 0 bases from J, leaving 12 bases between. The CDR3 spans 16 residues.

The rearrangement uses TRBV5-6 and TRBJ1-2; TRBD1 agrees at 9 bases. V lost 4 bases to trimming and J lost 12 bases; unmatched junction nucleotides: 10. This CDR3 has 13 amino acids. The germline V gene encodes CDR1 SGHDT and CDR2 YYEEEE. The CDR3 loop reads CASSLGGTGSDTF. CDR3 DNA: TGTGCCAGCAGCCTAGGTGGGACAGGGAGCGACACCTTC.

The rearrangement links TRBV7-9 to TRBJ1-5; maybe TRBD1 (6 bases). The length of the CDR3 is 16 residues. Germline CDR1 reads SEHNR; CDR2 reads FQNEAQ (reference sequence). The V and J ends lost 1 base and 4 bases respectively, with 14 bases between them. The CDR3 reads CASSLGTGTLNQPQHF. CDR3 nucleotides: TGTGCCAGCAGCTTAGGTACCGGGACACTAAATCAGCCCCAGCATTTT. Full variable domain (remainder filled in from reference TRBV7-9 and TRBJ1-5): DTGVSQNPRHKITKRGQNVTFRCDPISEHNRLYWYRQTLGQGPEFLTYFQNEAQLEKSRLLSDRFSAERPKGSFSTLEIQRTEQGDSAMYLCASSLGTGTLNQPQHFGDGTRLSIL.

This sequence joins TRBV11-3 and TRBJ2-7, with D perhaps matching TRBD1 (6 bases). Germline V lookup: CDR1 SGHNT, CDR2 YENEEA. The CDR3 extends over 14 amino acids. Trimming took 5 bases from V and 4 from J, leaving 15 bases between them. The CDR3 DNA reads TGTGCCAGCAGCCTTAACAGGGTAATTTACGAGCAGTACTTC. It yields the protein CASSLNRVIYEQYF.

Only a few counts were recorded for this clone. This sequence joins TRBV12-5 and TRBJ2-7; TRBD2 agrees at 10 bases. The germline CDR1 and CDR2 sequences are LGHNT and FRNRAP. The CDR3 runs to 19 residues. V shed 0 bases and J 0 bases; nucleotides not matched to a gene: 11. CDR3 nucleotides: TGTGCTAGTGGTTTGGTACGCCTAGCGGGAGACCCCCTCTCCTACGAGCAGTACTTC. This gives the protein CASGLVRLAGDPLSYEQYF. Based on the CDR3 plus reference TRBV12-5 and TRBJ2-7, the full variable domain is DARVTQTPRHKVTEMGQEVTMRCQPILGHNTVFWYRQTMMQGLELLAYFRNRAPLDDSGMPKDRFSAEMPDATLATLKIQPSEPRDSAVYFCASGLVRLAGDPLSYEQYFGPGTRLTVT.

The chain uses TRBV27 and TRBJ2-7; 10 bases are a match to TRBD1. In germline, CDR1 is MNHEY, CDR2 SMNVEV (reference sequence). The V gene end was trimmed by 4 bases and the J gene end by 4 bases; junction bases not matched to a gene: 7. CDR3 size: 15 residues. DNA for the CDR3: TGTGCCAGCAGTTCCACCGGGACAGGGGCGTACGAGCAGTACTTC. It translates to CASSSTGTGAYEQYF.

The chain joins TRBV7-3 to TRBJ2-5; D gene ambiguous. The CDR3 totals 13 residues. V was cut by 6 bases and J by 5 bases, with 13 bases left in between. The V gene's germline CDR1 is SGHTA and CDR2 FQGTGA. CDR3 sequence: CASSRRAEETQYF. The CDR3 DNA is TGTGCCAGCAGTCGGAGAGCCGAGGAGACCCAGTACTTC.

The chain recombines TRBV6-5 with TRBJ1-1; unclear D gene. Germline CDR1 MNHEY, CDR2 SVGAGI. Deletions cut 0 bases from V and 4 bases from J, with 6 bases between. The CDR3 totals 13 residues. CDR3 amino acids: CASSYSGSTEAFF. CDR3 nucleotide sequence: TGTGCCAGCAGTTACTCGGGGAGCACTGAAGCTTTCTTT.